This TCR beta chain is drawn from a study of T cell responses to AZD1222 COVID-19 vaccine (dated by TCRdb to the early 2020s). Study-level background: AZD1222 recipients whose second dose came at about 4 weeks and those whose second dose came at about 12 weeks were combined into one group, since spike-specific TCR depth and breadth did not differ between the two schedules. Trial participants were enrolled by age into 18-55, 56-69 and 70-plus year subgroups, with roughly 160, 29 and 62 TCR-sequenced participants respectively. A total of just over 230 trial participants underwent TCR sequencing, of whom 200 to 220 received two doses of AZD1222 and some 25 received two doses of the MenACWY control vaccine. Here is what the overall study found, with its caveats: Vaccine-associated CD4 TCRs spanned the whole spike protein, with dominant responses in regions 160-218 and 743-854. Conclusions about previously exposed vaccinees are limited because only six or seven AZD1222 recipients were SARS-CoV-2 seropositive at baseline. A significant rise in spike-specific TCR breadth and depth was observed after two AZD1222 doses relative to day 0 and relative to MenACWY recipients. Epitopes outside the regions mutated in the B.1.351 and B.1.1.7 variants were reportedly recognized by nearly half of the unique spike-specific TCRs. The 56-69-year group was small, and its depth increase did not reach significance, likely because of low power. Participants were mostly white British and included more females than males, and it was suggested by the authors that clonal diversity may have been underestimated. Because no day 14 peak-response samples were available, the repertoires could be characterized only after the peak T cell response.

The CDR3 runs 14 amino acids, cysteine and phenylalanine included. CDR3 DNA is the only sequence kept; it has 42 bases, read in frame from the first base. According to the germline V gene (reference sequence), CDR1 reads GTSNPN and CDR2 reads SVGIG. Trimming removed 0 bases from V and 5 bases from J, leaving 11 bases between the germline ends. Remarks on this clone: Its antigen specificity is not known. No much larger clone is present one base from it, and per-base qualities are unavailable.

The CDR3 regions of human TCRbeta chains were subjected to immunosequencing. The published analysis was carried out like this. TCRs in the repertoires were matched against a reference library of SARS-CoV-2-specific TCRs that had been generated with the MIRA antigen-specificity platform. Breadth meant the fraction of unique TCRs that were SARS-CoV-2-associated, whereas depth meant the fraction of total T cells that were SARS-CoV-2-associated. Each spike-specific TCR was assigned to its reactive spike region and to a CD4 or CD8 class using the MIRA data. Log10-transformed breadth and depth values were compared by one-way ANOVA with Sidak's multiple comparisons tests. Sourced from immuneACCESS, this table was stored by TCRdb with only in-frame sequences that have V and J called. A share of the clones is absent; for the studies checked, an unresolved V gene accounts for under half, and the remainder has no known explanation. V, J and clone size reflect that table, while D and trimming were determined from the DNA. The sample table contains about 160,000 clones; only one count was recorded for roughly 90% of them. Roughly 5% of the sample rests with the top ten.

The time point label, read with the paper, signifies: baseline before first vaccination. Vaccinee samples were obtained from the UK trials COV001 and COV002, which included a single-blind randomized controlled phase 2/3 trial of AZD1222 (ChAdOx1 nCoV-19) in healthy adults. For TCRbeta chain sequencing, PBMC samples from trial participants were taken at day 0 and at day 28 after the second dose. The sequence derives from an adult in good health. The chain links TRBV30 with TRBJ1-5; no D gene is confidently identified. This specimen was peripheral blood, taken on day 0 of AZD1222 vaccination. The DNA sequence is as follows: TGTGCCTGGAGTGTAGGACGGATCGATCAGCCCCAGCATTTT. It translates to CAWSVGRIDQPQHF.